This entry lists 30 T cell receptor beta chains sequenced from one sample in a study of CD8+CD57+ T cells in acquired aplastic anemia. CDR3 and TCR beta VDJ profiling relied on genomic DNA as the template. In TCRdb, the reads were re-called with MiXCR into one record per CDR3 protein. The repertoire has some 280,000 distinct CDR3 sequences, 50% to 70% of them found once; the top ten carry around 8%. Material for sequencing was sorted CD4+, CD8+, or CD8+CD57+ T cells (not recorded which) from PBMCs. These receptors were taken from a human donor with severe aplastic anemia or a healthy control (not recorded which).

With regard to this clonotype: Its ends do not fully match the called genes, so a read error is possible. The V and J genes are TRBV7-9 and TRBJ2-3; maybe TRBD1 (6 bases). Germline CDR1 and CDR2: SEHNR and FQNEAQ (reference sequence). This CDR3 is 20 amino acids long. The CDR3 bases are TGTGCCACCAGCAGAGTATTAAATTCGTTTCGGCAGGGGAGCACAGATACGCAGTATTTT. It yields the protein CATSRVLNSFRQGSTDTQYF.

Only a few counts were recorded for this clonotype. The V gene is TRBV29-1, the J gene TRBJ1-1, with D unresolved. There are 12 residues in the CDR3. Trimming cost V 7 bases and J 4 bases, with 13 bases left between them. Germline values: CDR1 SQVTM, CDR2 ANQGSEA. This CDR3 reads CSDAGWSTEAFF. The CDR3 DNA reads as TGCAGCGACGCCGGTTGGAGCACTGAAGCTTTCTTT.

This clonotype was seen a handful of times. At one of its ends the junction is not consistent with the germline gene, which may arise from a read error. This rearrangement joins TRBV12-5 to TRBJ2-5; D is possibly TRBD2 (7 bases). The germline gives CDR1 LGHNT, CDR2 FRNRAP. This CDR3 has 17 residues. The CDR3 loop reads CASSAPRGRGGQETQYF. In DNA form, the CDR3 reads TGCGCCAGCAGTGCCCCAAGGGGGAGGGGGGGGCAAGAGACCCAGTACTTC. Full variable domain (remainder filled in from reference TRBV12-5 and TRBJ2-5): DARVTQTPRHKVTEMGQEVTMRCQPILGHNTVFWYRQTMMQGLELLAYFRNRAPLDDSGMPKDRFSAEMPDATLATLKIQPSEPRDSAVYFCASSAPRGRGGQETQYFGPGTRLLVL.

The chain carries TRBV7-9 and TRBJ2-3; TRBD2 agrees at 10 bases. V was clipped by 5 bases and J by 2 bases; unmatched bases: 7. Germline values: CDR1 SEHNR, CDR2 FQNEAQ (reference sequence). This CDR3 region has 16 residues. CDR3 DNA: TGTGCCAGCAGCCATTCTAGCGGGGGATACACAGATACGCAGTATTTT. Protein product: CASSHSSGGYTDTQYF.

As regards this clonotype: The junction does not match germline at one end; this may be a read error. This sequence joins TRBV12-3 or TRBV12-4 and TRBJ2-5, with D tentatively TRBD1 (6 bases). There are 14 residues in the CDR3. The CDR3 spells CASSYWQGQETQYF. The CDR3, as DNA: TGTGCCAGCAGTTACTGGCAGGGGCAAGAGACCCAGTACTTT.

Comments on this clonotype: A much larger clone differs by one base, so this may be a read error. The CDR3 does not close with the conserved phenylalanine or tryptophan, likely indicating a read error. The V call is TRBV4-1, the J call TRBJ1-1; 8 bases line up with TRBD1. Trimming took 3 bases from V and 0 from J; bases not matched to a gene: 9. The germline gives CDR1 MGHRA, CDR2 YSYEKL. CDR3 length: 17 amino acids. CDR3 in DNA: TGCGCCAGCAGCCACTCCTCCCGACAGGGGATGAACACTGAAGCTTTCCTT. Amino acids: CASSHSSRQGMNTEAFL.

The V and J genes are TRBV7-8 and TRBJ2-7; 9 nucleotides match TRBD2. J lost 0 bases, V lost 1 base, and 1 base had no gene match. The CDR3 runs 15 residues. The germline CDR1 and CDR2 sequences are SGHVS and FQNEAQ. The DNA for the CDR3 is TGTGCCAGCAGCTTAGAAGCGGGGGGCTCCTACGAGCAGTACTTC. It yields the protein CASSLEAGGSYEQYF.

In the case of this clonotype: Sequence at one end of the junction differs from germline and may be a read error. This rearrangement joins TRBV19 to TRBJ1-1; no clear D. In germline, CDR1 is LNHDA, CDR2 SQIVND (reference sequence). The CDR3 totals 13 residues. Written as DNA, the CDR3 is TGTGCCACTAGTACCGGGCGATACACTGAAGCTTTCTTT. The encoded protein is CATSTGRYTEAFF. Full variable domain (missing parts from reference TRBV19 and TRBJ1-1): DGGITQSPKYLFRKEGQNVTLSCEQNLNHDAMYWYRQDPGQGLRLIYYSQIVNDFQKGDIAEGYSVSREKKESFPLTVTSAQKNPTAFYLCATSTGRYTEAFFGQGTRLTVV.

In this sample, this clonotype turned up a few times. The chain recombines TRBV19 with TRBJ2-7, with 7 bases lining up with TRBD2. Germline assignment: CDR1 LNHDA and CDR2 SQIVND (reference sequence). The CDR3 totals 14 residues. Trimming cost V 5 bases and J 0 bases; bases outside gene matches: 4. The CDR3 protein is CASSPSSGSYEQYF. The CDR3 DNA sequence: TGTGCCAGTAGTCCCTCTAGCGGCTCCTACGAGCAGTACTTC. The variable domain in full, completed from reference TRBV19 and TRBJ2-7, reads DGGITQSPKYLFRKEGQNVTLSCEQNLNHDAMYWYRQDPGQGLRLIYYSQIVNDFQKGDIAEGYSVSREKKESFPLTVTSAQKNPTAFYLCASSPSSGSYEQYFGPGTRLTVT.

The CDR3 spells CASSPRQETYEQYF. The DNA for the CDR3 is TGTGCCAGCAGTCCACGACAGGAAACCTACGAGCAGTACTTC. V is TRBV6-1 and J is TRBJ2-7, with a tentative D call TRBD1 (6 bases). Trimming stripped 5 bases from V and 2 bases from J, with 13 bases between. CDR3 length: 14 amino acids. Germline values: CDR1 MNHNS, CDR2 SASEGT.

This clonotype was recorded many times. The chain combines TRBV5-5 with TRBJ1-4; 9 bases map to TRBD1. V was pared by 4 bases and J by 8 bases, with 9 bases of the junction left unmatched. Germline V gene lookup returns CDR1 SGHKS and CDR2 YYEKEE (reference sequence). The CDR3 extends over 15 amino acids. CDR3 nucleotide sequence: TGTGCCAGCAGCACAGAACAGGGGGCAAGGGAAAAACTGTTTTTT. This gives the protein CASSTEQGAREKLFF.

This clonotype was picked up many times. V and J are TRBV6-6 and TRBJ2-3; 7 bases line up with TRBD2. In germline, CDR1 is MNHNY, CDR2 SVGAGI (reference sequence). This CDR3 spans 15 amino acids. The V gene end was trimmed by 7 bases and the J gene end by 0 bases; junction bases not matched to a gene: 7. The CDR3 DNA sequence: TGTGCCAGCATCAAGCGGGAAAAGAGCACAGATACGCAGTATTTT. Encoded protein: CASIKREKSTDTQYF.

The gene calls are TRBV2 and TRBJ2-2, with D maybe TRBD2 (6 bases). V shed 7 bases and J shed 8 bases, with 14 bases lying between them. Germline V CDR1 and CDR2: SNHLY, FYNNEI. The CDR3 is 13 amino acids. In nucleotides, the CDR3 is TGTGCCAGCAAATCAGACGGAGGGGGGGAGCTGTTTTTT. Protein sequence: CASKSDGGGELFF. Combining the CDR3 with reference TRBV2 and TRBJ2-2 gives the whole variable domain EPEVTQTPSHQVTQMGQEVILRCVPISNHLYFYWYRQILGQKVEFLVSFYNNEISEKSEIFDDQFSVERPDGSNFTLKIRSTKLEDSAMYFCASKSDGGGELFFGEGSRLTVL.

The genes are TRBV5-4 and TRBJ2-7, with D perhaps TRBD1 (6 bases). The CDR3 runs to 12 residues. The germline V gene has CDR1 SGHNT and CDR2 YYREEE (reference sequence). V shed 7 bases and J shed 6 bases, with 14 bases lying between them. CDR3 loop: CASGAGDSEQYF. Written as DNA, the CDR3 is TGTGCCAGCGGCGCAGGGGATAGCGAGCAGTACTTC.

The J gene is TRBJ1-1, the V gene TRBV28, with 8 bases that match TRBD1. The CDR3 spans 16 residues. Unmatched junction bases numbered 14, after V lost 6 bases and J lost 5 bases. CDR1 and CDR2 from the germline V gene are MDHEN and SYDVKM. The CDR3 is CASSSIQGALGTEAFF. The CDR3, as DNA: TGTGCCAGCAGCTCGATTCAGGGGGCGCTTGGGACTGAAGCTTTCTTT. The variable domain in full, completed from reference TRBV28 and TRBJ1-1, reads DVKVTQSSRYLVKRTGEKVFLECVQDMDHENMFWYRQDPGLGLRLIYFSYDVKMKEKGDIPEGYSVSREKKERFSLILESASTNQTSMYLCASSSIQGALGTEAFFGQGTRLTVV.

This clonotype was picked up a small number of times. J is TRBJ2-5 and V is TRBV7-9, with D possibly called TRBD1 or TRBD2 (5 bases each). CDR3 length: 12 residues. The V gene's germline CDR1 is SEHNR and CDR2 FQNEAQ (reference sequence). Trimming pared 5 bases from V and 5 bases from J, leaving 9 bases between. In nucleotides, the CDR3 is TGTGCCAGCAGCCGGGACGGGGAGACCCAGTACTTC. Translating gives CASSRDGETQYF. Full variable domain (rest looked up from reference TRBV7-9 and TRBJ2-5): DTGVSQNPRHKITKRGQNVTFRCDPISEHNRLYWYRQTLGQGPEFLTYFQNEAQLEKSRLLSDRFSAERPKGSFSTLEIQRTEQGDSAMYLCASSRDGETQYFGPGTRLLVL.

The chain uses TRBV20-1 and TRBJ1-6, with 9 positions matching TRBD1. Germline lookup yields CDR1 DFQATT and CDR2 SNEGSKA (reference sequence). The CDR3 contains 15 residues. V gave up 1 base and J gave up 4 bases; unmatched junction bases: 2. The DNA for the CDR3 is TGCAGTGCTAGAGTTGGGACAGGGTATAATTCACCCCTCCACTTT. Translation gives CSARVGTGYNSPLHF.

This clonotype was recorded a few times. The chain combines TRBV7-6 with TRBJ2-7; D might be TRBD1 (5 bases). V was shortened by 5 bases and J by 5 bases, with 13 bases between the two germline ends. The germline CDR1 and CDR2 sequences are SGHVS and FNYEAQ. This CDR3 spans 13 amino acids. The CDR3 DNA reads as TGTGCCAGCAGCACCTACAGGTCCCACGAGCAGTACTTC. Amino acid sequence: CASSTYRSHEQYF.

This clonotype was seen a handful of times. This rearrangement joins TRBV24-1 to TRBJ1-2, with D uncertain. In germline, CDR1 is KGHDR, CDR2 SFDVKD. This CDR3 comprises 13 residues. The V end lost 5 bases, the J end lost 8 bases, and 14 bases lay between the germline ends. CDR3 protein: CATSGQSAQGYTF. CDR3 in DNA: TGTGCCACCAGTGGCCAATCGGCGCAGGGCTACACCTTC.

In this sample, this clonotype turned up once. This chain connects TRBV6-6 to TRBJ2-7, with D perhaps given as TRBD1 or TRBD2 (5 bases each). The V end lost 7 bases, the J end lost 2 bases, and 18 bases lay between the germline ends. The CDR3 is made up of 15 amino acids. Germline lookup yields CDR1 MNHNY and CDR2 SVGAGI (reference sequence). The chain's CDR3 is CASIPGNTRPYEQYF. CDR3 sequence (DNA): TGTGCCAGCATTCCAGGGAATACTAGGCCCTACGAGCAGTACTTC.

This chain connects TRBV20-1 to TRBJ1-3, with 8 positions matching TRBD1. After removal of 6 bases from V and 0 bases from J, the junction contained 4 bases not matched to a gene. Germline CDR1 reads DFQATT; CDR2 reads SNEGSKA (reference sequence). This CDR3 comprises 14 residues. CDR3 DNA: TGCAGTGCAGCCGACAGGGGCTCTGGAAACACCATATATTTT. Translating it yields CSAADRGSGNTIYF.

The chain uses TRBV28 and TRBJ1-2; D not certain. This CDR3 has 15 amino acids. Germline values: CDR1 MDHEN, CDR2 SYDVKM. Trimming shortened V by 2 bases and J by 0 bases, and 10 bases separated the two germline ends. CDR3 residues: CASSLADRPNYGYTF. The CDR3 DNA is TGTGCCAGCAGTTTAGCAGACCGTCCTAACTATGGCTACACCTTC.

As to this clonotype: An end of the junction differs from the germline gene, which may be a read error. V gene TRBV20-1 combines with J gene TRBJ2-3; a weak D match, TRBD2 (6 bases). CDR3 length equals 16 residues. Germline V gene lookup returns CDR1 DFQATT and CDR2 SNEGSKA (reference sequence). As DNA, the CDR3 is TGCAGTGCTCTAAGAGGACTGGCGGGAAGCATAGATACGCAGTATTTT. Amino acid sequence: CSALRGLAGSIDTQYF.

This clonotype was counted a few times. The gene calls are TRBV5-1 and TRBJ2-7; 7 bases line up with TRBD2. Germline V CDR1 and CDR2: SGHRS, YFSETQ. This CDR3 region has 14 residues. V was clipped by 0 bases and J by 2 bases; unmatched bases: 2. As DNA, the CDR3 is TGCGCCAGCAGCTTGGGACGGGAGGCCTACGAGCAGTACTTC. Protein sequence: CASSLGREAYEQYF.

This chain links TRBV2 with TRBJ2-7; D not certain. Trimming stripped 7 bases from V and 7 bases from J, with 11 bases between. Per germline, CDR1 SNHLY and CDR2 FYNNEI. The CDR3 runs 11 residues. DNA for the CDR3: TGTGCCAGCAAGGTTACCGGGGAGCAGTACTTC. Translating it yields CASKVTGEQYF.

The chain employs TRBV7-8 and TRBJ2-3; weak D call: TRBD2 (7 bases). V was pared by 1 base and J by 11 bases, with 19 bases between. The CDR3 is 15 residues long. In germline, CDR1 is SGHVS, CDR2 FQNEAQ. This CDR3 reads CASSLVGGTYNEQYF. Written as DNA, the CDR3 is TGTGCCAGCAGCTTAGTGGGGGGGACATACAATGAGCAGTATTTT.

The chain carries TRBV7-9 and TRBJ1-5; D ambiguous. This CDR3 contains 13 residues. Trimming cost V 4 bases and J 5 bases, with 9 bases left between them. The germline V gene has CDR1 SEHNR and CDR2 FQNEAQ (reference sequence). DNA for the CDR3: TGTGCCAGCAGCTCCTACAGCGATCAGCCCCAGCATTTT. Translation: CASSSYSDQPQHF.

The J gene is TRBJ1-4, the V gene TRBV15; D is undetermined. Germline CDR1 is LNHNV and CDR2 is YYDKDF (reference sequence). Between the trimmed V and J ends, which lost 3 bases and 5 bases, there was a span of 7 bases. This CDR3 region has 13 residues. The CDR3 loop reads CATSRGQNEKLFF. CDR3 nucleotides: TGTGCCACCAGCAGGGGCCAAAATGAAAAACTGTTTTTT. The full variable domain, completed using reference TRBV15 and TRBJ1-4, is DAMVIQNPRYQVTQFGKPVTLSCSQTLNHNVMYWYQQKSSQAPKLLFHYYDKDFNNEADTPDNFQSRRPNTSFCFLDIRSPGLGDTAMYLCATSRGQNEKLFFGSGTQLSVL.

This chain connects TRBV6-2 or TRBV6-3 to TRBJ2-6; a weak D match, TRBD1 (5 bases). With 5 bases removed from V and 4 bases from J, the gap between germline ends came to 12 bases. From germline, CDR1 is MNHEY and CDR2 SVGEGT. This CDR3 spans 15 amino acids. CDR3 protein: CASSPPGSGANVLTF. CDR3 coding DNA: TGTGCCAGCAGTCCCCCAGGGTCCGGGGCCAACGTCCTGACTTTC.

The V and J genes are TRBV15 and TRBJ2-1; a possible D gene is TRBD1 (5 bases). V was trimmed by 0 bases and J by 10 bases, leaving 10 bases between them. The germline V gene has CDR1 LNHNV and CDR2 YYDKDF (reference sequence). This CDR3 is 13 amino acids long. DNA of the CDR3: TGTGCCACCAGCAGAGATCAAGGGGCCGAGCAGTTCTTC. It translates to CATSRDQGAEQFF.